The 3 T cell receptor beta chains given below trace back to one sample, sequenced in a study of response to subunit inactivated influenza vaccine. TCRdb called the RT-PCR reads again in MiXCR, with one record for every CDR3 protein. Of approximately 530,000 distinct CDR3 sequences listed, roughly 13% are singletons. The source material was PBMCs from blood, sampled about 6 weeks after vaccination. The receptors shown here come from a man aged 45 to 65 who received an inactivated influenza vaccine.

The V and J genes are TRBV5-1 and TRBJ2-1, with D maybe TRBD1 (6 bases). This CDR3 spans 13 amino acids. Germline V lookup: CDR1 SGHRS, CDR2 YFSETQ. The V end lost 4 bases, the J end lost 10 bases, and 15 bases lay between the germline ends. CDR3 region: CASSANDQGEQFF. Written as DNA, the CDR3 is TGCGCCAGCAGCGCGAACGATCAGGGGGAGCAGTTCTTC.

The CDR3 reads CASSSPTGQGPEQYF. CDR3 nucleotides: TGTGCCAGCAGCTCGCCGACGGGACAGGGCCCCGAGCAGTACTTC. This chain joins TRBV13 and TRBJ2-7; 9 bases are a match to TRBD1. Trimming cost V 4 bases and J 6 bases; bases outside gene matches: 10. The CDR3 contains 15 residues. Germline V gene data show CDR1 as PRHDT and CDR2 as FYEKMQ (reference sequence).

There are a few counts of this clonotype. The chain is built from TRBV3-1 and TRBJ2-5; D might be TRBD2 (5 bases). Germline CDR1 LGHDT, CDR2 YNNKEL (reference sequence). The CDR3 loop spans 14 amino acids. V was clipped by 5 bases and J by 0 bases, with 10 bases between them. The CDR3 sequence: CASSWSGNQETQYF. The CDR3 DNA sequence: TGTGCCAGCAGCTGGAGCGGCAACCAAGAGACCCAGTACTTC.